Following are 29 T cell receptor beta chains from one sample sequenced in a study of cytomegalovirus exposure and HLA in healthy donors. Primers for the PCR totalled 60 Vbeta and 13 Jbeta. This table comes from immunoSEQ multiplex PCR, and its TCRdb copy is limited to in-frame clones, with some not included. This table holds about 150,000 clones, 60% to 75% found once. The sample was PBMCs. These TCRs come from a young man in good health and CMV-seronegative.

Only one count was recorded for this clone. V usage is TRBV11-3 and J usage is TRBJ2-1, with 7 nucleotides matching TRBD1. Germline V CDR1 and CDR2: SGHNT, YENEEA. The CDR3 sequence is 16 residues long. Unmatched junction bases numbered 2, after V lost 0 bases and J lost 0 bases. Written as DNA, the CDR3 is TGTGCCAGCAGCTTAGAAGGGGGCAACTCCTACAATGAGCAGTTCTTC. Amino acids: CASSLEGGNSYNEQFF.

The V gene is TRBV5-4, the J gene TRBJ1-2; weak D call: TRBD1 (6 bases). This CDR3 is 14 amino acids long. CDR1 and CDR2 (germline): SGHNT, YYREEE (reference sequence). The germline V and J ends were trimmed by 2 bases and 5 bases, with 13 bases remaining between them. The CDR3 loop is CASSLRGAWYGYTF. Here the CDR3 DNA reads TGTGCCAGCAGCTTACGGGGGGCGTGGTATGGCTACACCTTC. Full variable domain (remainder filled in from reference TRBV5-4 and TRBJ1-2): ETGVTQSPTHLIKTRGQQVTLRCSSQSGHNTVSWYQQALGQGPQFIFQYYREEENGRGNFPPRFSGLQFPNYSSELNVNALELDDSALYLCASSLRGAWYGYTFGSGTRLTVV.

The rearrangement links TRBV5-6 to TRBJ2-2, with D uncertain. V was cut by 0 bases and J by 0 bases, with 12 bases left in between. Germline CDR1 reads SGHDT; CDR2 reads YYEEEE. The CDR3 covers 17 residues. CDR3 nucleotides: TGTGCCAGCAGCTTGGTGGTTAGTGTTACGAACACCGGGGAGCTGTTTTTT. This sequence encodes CASSLVVSVTNTGELFF.

This clone was observed a few times. The chain links TRBV2 to TRBJ1-2; unclear D gene. Trimming removed 1 base at V and 2 bases at J, with 11 bases between. The germline V gene has CDR1 SNHLY and CDR2 FYNNEI. There are 15 residues in the CDR3. The CDR3 is CASSEDSYLNYGYTF. CDR3 bases: TGTGCCAGCAGTGAAGACAGCTACCTAAACTATGGCTACACCTTC.

The chain is built from TRBV19 and TRBJ2-1, with D perhaps TRBD2 (5 bases). CDR1 and CDR2 (germline): LNHDA, SQIVND (reference sequence). Trimming shortened V by 5 bases and J by 8 bases, and 13 bases separated the two germline ends. The CDR3 loop spans 13 amino acids. DNA of the CDR3: TGTGCCAGTAGTCCCCCGGGGATCGATGAGCAGTTCTTC. It yields the protein CASSPPGIDEQFF.

The genes are TRBV5-4 and TRBJ2-7; 9 bases are a match to TRBD1. V gave up 4 bases and J gave up 4 bases; unmatched junction bases: 6. Germline CDR1 SGHNT, CDR2 YYREEE (reference sequence). The CDR3 runs 14 residues. The CDR3 DNA sequence: TGTGCCAGCAGCCCGAGGGACAGGGAATACGAGCAGTACTTC. It yields the protein CASSPRDREYEQYF.

This clone was seen just once. The chain uses TRBV5-1 and TRBJ2-3; D may be TRBD2 (6 bases). Germline loops: CDR1 SGHRS, CDR2 YFSETQ. The CDR3 covers 12 residues. The V end was cut by 3 bases, the J end by 7 bases, with 9 bases between. As DNA, the CDR3 is TGCGCCAGCAGCTCGGAGGGGTATACGCAGTATTTT. Amino acids: CASSSEGYTQYF.

V is TRBV28 and J is TRBJ2-2; D is possibly TRBD1 (6 bases). The V end was cut by 5 bases, the J end by 6 bases, with 19 bases between. The germline V gene has CDR1 MDHEN and CDR2 SYDVKM. The CDR3 spans 16 residues. In DNA form, the CDR3 reads TGTGCCAGCAGTACCTCTCCGGGACATAGGGCCGGGGAGCTGTTTTTT. Translated: CASSTSPGHRAGELFF. Full variable domain (rest looked up from reference TRBV28 and TRBJ2-2): DVKVTQSSRYLVKRTGEKVFLECVQDMDHENMFWYRQDPGLGLRLIYFSYDVKMKEKGDIPEGYSVSREKKERFSLILESASTNQTSMYLCASSTSPGHRAGELFFGEGSRLTVL.

The chain employs TRBV7-8 and TRBJ2-1, with D possibly being TRBD2 (6 bases). Trimming removed 5 bases from V and 2 bases from J, with 22 bases in between. Germline-derived CDR1 and CDR2 are SGHVS and FQNEAQ. This CDR3 is 18 amino acids long. As DNA, the CDR3 is TGTGCCAGCAGCCAACGACGGGGGTCAGGTCCCCCCTACAATGAGCAGTTCTTC. Its protein product is CASSQRRGSGPPYNEQFF.

This chain links TRBV19 with TRBJ1-2; 8 nucleotides match TRBD1. Germline V gene lookup returns CDR1 LNHDA and CDR2 SQIVND (reference sequence). V lost 2 bases to trimming and J lost 1 base; unmatched junction nucleotides: 6. The CDR3 is 16 amino acids. This chain's CDR3 is CASSILGQVFNYGYTF. CDR3 DNA sequence: TGTGCCAGTAGTATACTGGGACAGGTTTTTAACTATGGCTACACCTTC.

The chain links TRBV20-1 to TRBJ2-1, with 8 bases identical to TRBD2. V gave up 6 bases and J gave up 9 bases; unmatched junction bases: 4. This CDR3 contains 11 residues. Germline CDR1 reads DFQATT; CDR2 reads SNEGSKA (reference sequence). The CDR3 DNA reads as TGCAGTGCCCGGGGGGGCGGTGAGCAGTTCTTC. It encodes CSARGGGEQFF.

CDR3 DNA sequence: TGTGCCACCAGACCGGGACTCGCGAACAATGAGCAGTTCTTC. It yields the protein CATRPGLANNEQFF. The chain is built from TRBV15 and TRBJ2-1; possible D gene TRBD2, 6 bases. The CDR3 sequence is 14 residues long. Trimming removed 6 bases at V and 5 bases at J, with 14 bases between. Germline CDR1 is LNHNV and CDR2 is YYDKDF (reference sequence).

The chain combines TRBV18 with TRBJ2-7; a weak D match, TRBD1 (6 bases). Germline-derived CDR1 and CDR2 are KGHSH and LQKENI. V shed 6 bases and J shed 3 bases, with 21 bases lying between them. The CDR3 is 16 amino acids. In nucleotides, the CDR3 is TGTGCCAGCTCTGCCTTAACAGGGTCCTGGGGCTACGAGCAGTACTTC. Translation gives CASSALTGSWGYEQYF.

The chain is built from TRBV4-2 and TRBJ2-2; unclear D gene. Trimming shortened V by 4 bases and J by 7 bases, and 16 bases separated the two germline ends. The CDR3 is 15 residues long. Germline-derived CDR1 and CDR2 are LGHNA and YNFKEQ. The CDR3, as DNA: TGTGCCAGCAGCCGGTCGGGTGGATTGGACGGGGAGCTGTTTTTT. Its translation is CASSRSGGLDGELFF.

This rearrangement joins TRBV19 to TRBJ1-5, with 7 bases aligning to TRBD1. The CDR3 runs 17 residues. The ends lost 6 bases at V and 5 bases at J; junction bases unmatched: 16. Germline V CDR1 and CDR2: LNHDA, SQIVND (reference sequence). In DNA form, the CDR3 reads TGTGCCAGTAGCCTAAGATCCGGGACAGTTTGGGATCAGCCCCAGCATTTT. Encoded protein: CASSLRSGTVWDQPQHF. The entire variable domain, with the rest obtained from reference TRBV19 and TRBJ1-5, is as follows: DGGITQSPKYLFRKEGQNVTLSCEQNLNHDAMYWYRQDPGQGLRLIYYSQIVNDFQKGDIAEGYSVSREKKESFPLTVTSAQKNPTAFYLCASSLRSGTVWDQPQHFGDGTRLSIL.

This clone showed up just a few times. This chain connects TRBV6-1 to TRBJ2-7; 9 nucleotides agree with TRBD1. The CDR3 spans 16 residues. Germline assignment: CDR1 MNHNS and CDR2 SASEGT. The ends lost 1 base at V and 5 bases at J; junction bases unmatched: 9. The chain's CDR3 is CASSEDLTGGRNEQYV. For the CDR3, the DNA is TGTGCCAGCAGTGAAGACCTGACAGGGGGTAGGAACGAGCAGTACGTC.

The genes are TRBV7-2 and TRBJ2-5; TRBD2 matches 12 bases. CDR3 length: 16 residues. Germline CDR1 and CDR2: SGHTA and FQGNSA. V was clipped by 3 bases and J by 6 bases; unmatched bases: 8. The CDR3 DNA follows: TGTGCCAGCAGCTTTCTAGCGGGGGGGGGCCGGCAGACCCAGTACTTC. Translation gives CASSFLAGGGRQTQYF.

This chain joins TRBV28 and TRBJ1-6; the D is unclear. The V gene's germline CDR1 is MDHEN and CDR2 SYDVKM. This CDR3 is 14 amino acids long. V shed 3 bases and J shed 5 bases, with 8 bases lying between them. The CDR3: CASSLQINNSPLHF. CDR3 nucleotides: TGTGCCAGCAGTTTGCAGATAAATAATTCACCCCTCCACTTT.

This chain joins TRBV5-1 and TRBJ1-5; possibly TRBD1 for D (6 bases). CDR1 SGHRS and CDR2 YFSETQ come from the germline V gene. V lost 1 base and J 5 bases, leaving 10 bases between the germline ends. The CDR3 has 14 residues. CDR3: CASSLTGNDQPQHF. CDR3 DNA: TGCGCCAGCAGCTTGACAGGGAATGATCAGCCCCAGCATTTT.

This clone has more than one count but fewer than ten. The chain links TRBV27 to TRBJ2-1, with 10 bases aligning to TRBD2. This CDR3 has 15 residues. CDR1 is MNHEY and CDR2 is SMNVEV in the germline V gene (reference sequence). Trimming at V came to 6 bases and at J to 4 bases, leaving 6 bases not matched to a gene. The CDR3 DNA reads as TGTGCCAGCAGCCCGATAGCGGGGGGATACAATGAGCAGTTCTTC. It yields the protein CASSPIAGGYNEQFF.

The V gene is TRBV4-1, the J gene TRBJ2-7; D is ambiguous. The CDR3 totals 13 residues. Trimming cost V 0 bases and J 3 bases, with 6 bases left between them. CDR1 and CDR2 (germline): MGHRA, YSYEKL. This chain's CDR3 is CASSQDYNYEQYF. CDR3 DNA: TGCGCCAGCAGCCAAGATTACAACTACGAGCAGTACTTC.

The chain has TRBV14 and TRBJ2-3; D is unclear. Looked up from germline, CDR1 is SGHDN and CDR2 is FVKESK. Trimming removed 4 bases at V and 4 bases at J, with 9 bases between. The CDR3 consists of 13 residues. CDR3: CASSPPSADTQYF. The CDR3 coding sequence is TGTGCCAGCAGCCCCCCAAGCGCAGATACGCAGTATTTT.

In its sample, this clone was seen many times. This chain links TRBV29-1 with TRBJ1-2; TRBD1 might be the D (6 bases). With 5 bases removed from V and 0 bases from J, the gap between germline ends came to 10 bases. CDR3 length: 13 amino acids. The germline V gene has CDR1 SQVTM and CDR2 ANQGSEA. The CDR3 here is CSVRTAPNYGYTF. In nucleotides, the CDR3 is TGCAGCGTTAGGACAGCCCCTAACTATGGCTACACCTTC.

J is TRBJ1-5 and V is TRBV6-6, with D possibly matching TRBD1 (5 bases). The CDR3 runs 15 residues. Trimming removed 2 bases from V and 0 bases from J, with 8 bases in between. CDR1 and CDR2 (germline): MNHNY, SVGAGI (reference sequence). DNA of the CDR3: TGTGCCAGCAGTTACGACAGTTATAGCAATCAGCCCCAGCATTTT. Amino acid sequence: CASSYDSYSNQPQHF.

This chain joins TRBV19 and TRBJ1-1; D is perhaps TRBD1 (5 bases). Trimming pared 5 bases from V and 6 bases from J, leaving 13 bases between. The CDR3 length is 13 residues. Germline lookup yields CDR1 LNHDA and CDR2 SQIVND (reference sequence). DNA of the CDR3: TGTGCCAGTAGTTCGAAGGGGTTCGCTGAAGCTTTCTTT. Encoded protein: CASSSKGFAEAFF.

This sequence joins TRBV28 and TRBJ2-7; D is possibly TRBD1 (5 bases). There are 11 residues in the CDR3. V was cut by 5 bases and J by 8 bases, with 10 bases left in between. Germline lookup yields CDR1 MDHEN and CDR2 SYDVKM. CDR3 bases: TGTGCCAGCAGTATAGACAGACAGCAGTACGTC. Its translation: CASSIDRQQYV.

This clone occurred a few times. The chain links TRBV7-6 to TRBJ2-7, with TRBD2 matching over 8 bases. V trimming: 5 bases; J trimming: 6 bases; junction bases outside the gene matches: 9. The CDR3 runs 14 residues. In germline, CDR1 is SGHVS, CDR2 FNYEAQ. The CDR3 spells CASSPDGGVSEQYF. As DNA, the CDR3 is TGTGCCAGCAGCCCTGACGGGGGGGTCTCCGAGCAGTACTTC. The full variable domain, rest sourced from reference TRBV7-6 and TRBJ2-7, is GAGVSQSPRYKVTKRGQDVALRCDPISGHVSLYWYRQALGQGPEFLTYFNYEAQQDKSGLPNDRFSAERPEGSISTLTIQRTEQRDSAMYRCASSPDGGVSEQYFGPGTRLTVT.

This clone was observed a handful of times. The chain carries TRBV2 and TRBJ2-7, with D maybe TRBD2 (6 bases). The V gene's germline CDR1 is SNHLY and CDR2 FYNNEI. There are 15 residues in the CDR3. V gave up 2 bases and J gave up 5 bases, with 16 bases separating them. DNA for the CDR3: TGTGCCAGCAGTGAACCGGGATGGGGGGTCGACGAGCAGTACGTC. It yields the protein CASSEPGWGVDEQYV.

This clone has just a few counts. The V and J genes are TRBV19 and TRBJ2-7; 10 bases line up with TRBD2. V gave up 5 bases and J gave up 2 bases; unmatched junction bases: 18. CDR3 size: 19 residues. Looked up from germline, CDR1 is LNHDA and CDR2 is SQIVND (reference sequence). The CDR3 DNA follows: TGTGCCAGTAGTCCGGCAACGAGGGGCTTAGCGGGGGGAACCTACGAGCAGTACTTC. This sequence encodes CASSPATRGLAGGTYEQYF.